These 27 T cell receptor beta chains came from one sample sequenced in a study of T cells in Graves' hyperthyroidism and ophthalmopathy. Researchers took RNA transcripts and amplified the TCR beta CDR3 regions from them. The HTBI primer set drove a first-round RT-PCR of the TCR CDR3. TCRdb called the multiplex PCR reads again in MiXCR, with one record for every CDR3 protein. The sample contains about 660,000 distinct CDR3 sequences, roughly 45% of which appear only once. What was sequenced was peripheral blood or thyroid tissue (not recorded which). Every receptor here comes from an adult man with Graves' disease, either hyperthyroidism or ophthalmopathy (not recorded which).

Many counts were recorded for this clonotype. V is TRBV7-2 and J is TRBJ2-6, with D unclear. Germline V gives CDR1 SGHTA, CDR2 FQGNSA. Trimming took 7 bases from V and 3 from J, leaving 7 bases between them. The length of the CDR3 is 13 residues. In DNA form, the CDR3 reads TGTGCCAGCAACCATGATGGGGCCAACGTCCTGACTTTC. Its translation is CASNHDGANVLTF. The variable domain in full, completed from reference TRBV7-2 and TRBJ2-6, reads GAGVSQSPSNKVTEKGKDVELRCDPISGHTALYWYRQSLGQGLEFLIYFQGNSAPDKSGLPSDRFSAERTGGSVSTLTIQRTQQEDSAVYLCASNHDGANVLTFGAGSRLTVL.

This clonotype occurred many times. J is TRBJ1-5 and V is TRBV6-5, with D possibly matching TRBD1 (6 bases). Trimming shortened V by 0 bases and J by 7 bases, and 13 bases separated the two germline ends. This CDR3 spans 15 amino acids. Per the germline V gene, CDR1 is MNHEY and CDR2 is SVGAGI. In DNA, the CDR3 is TGTGCCAGCAGTTACTCCCCACAGGGAGGGCAGCCCCAGCATTTT. This gives the protein CASSYSPQGGQPQHF.

Regarding this clonotype: A much larger clone is a single base away; this may be a read error. The chain links TRBV29-1 to TRBJ2-5; a weak D match, TRBD2 (6 bases). The CDR3 length is 13 residues. Germline V gene data show CDR1 as SQVTM and CDR2 as ANQGSEA. Trimming pared 3 bases from V and 2 bases from J, leaving 10 bases between. As DNA, the CDR3 is TGCAGCGTTGAGCAAGCGGGTCAAGAGACCCAGTACTTC. Amino acid sequence: CSVEQAGQETQYF.

This clonotype was observed a few times. The rearrangement uses TRBV7-9 and TRBJ1-2; D is perhaps TRBD1 (5 bases). Germline lookup yields CDR1 SEHNR and CDR2 FQNEAQ (reference sequence). The CDR3 is 12 residues long. Between the trimmed V and J ends, which lost 6 bases and 7 bases, there was a span of 12 bases. CDR3 sequence reads: CASSYPGAGYTF. The CDR3 DNA reads TGTGCCAGCAGTTACCCCGGGGCTGGCTACACCTTC.

This clonotype was detected only a few times. The chain recombines TRBV12-3 or TRBV12-4 with TRBJ2-5; TRBD2 agrees at 8 bases. The CDR3 runs to 13 residues. The V and J ends lost 6 bases and 5 bases, in that order; junction bases with no gene match: 5. CDR3 sequence (DNA): TGTGCCAGCAGCGGGAGGGCCGTTGAGACCCAGTACTTC. It encodes CASSGRAVETQYF.

The gene calls are TRBV7-2 and TRBJ2-7; D may correspond to TRBD1 or TRBD2 (5 bases each). The CDR3 runs to 15 residues. The germline V and J ends were trimmed by 2 bases and 2 bases, with 13 bases remaining between them. Germline CDR1 and CDR2: SGHTA and FQGNSA. The CDR3 sequence: CASSLPSGTTYEQYF. The DNA of the CDR3 is TGTGCCAGCAGCTTACCCTCCGGGACGACCTACGAGCAGTACTTC.

This clonotype was observed a handful of times. The chain combines TRBV3-1 with TRBJ1-1; 8 nucleotides match TRBD1. V was pared by 3 bases and J by 12 bases, with 6 bases of the junction left unmatched. Germline V gene sequence: CDR1 LGHDT, CDR2 YNNKEL (reference sequence). The CDR3 has 12 residues. The CDR3 sequence: CASSQDRAVTFF. The CDR3 bases are TGTGCCAGCAGCCAGGACAGGGCGGTTACTTTCTTT.

With respect to this clonotype: This could be a read error, since a much larger clone is one nucleotide away. The chain carries TRBV7-9 and TRBJ1-5; D not certain. This CDR3 has 17 residues. The germline CDR1 and CDR2 sequences are SEHNR and FQNEAQ (reference sequence). The CDR3 nucleotides read TGTGCCAGCAGCTTAGCCTATTCCGGGAGTAGCAATCAGTCCCAGCATTTT. Protein sequence: CASSLAYSGSSNQSQHF.

The V call is TRBV12-3 or TRBV12-4, the J call TRBJ1-5; tentatively, D is TRBD1 (6 bases). The CDR3 has 14 amino acids. Trimming left V 8 bases short and J 5 bases short, with 16 bases between. In DNA form, the CDR3 reads TGTGCCAGCTCACCACCAGGGGTCGATCAGCCCCAGCATTTT. It encodes CASSPPGVDQPQHF.

The V and J genes are TRBV15 and TRBJ2-5; 7 nucleotides match TRBD1. With 9 bases clipped from V and 1 base from J, the junction kept 5 bases outside the gene matches. The CDR3 is 13 residues long. CDR1 LNHNV and CDR2 YYDKDF come from the germline V gene (reference sequence). CDR3 protein: CATNRGIQETQYF. The CDR3 nucleotides read TGTGCCACGAACAGGGGCATCCAAGAGACCCAGTACTTC.

CDR3 amino acids: CATSSLDWGPYGYTF. The CDR3 region has the DNA TGTGCCACCAGCAGCTTGGATTGGGGGCCCTACGGCTACACCTTC. The rearrangement uses TRBV15 and TRBJ1-2, with D possibly TRBD1 on 6 matching bases. CDR1 is LNHNV, CDR2 YYDKDF, per germline (reference sequence). The V gene lost 3 bases and the J gene lost 8 bases, with 19 bases spanning the gap. The CDR3 spans 15 residues.

This clonotype was observed once. A read error is possible here, since a much larger clone lies one base away. Here the CDR3 omits its conserved ending phenylalanine or tryptophan, so a read error is the likely source. The chain has TRBV2 and TRBJ2-7; a possible D gene is TRBD2 (6 bases). From germline, CDR1 is SNHLY and CDR2 FYNNEI. The V and J ends lost 4 bases and 0 bases respectively, with 13 bases between them. This CDR3 has 15 amino acids. The CDR3 region is CASSVVRGFSYEQYS. For the CDR3, the DNA is TGTGCCAGCAGTGTCGTCCGGGGGTTCTCCTACGAGCAGTACTCC.

The J gene is TRBJ1-1, the V gene TRBV5-1, with 10 bases that match TRBD1. Germline values: CDR1 SGHRS, CDR2 YFSETQ. After removal of 4 bases from V and 3 bases from J, the junction contained 6 bases not matched to a gene. CDR3 length: 15 amino acids. The CDR3 DNA reads TGCGCCAGCAGCCAGGGACAGGGGACGTACACTGAAGCTTTCTTT. Residues: CASSQGQGTYTEAFF.

In this sample, this clonotype turned up once. The chain combines TRBV2 with TRBJ2-2, with 10 bases that match TRBD2. The CDR3 covers 14 residues. Trimming took 7 bases from V and 2 from J; bases not matched to a gene: 1. CDR1 is SNHLY, CDR2 FYNNEI, per germline. In nucleotides, the CDR3 is TGTGCCAGCAAGCGGGGGGGAAACACCGGGGAGCTGTTTTTT. Encoded protein: CASKRGGNTGELFF.

The chain links TRBV5-5 to TRBJ1-6; TRBD1 might be the D (6 bases). This CDR3 comprises 16 residues. V lost 2 bases and J 7 bases, leaving 16 bases between the germline ends. Germline V CDR1 and CDR2: SGHKS, YYEKEE (reference sequence). The CDR3 nucleotides read TGTGCCAGCAGCTTAGGGGGGGGTACAGTAAATTCACCCCTCCACTTT. Its protein is CASSLGGGTVNSPLHF.

The V call is TRBV7-9, the J call TRBJ1-5; no reliable D call. This CDR3 is 15 amino acids long. Germline assignment: CDR1 SEHNR and CDR2 FQNEAQ (reference sequence). V gave up 0 bases and J gave up 3 bases, with 9 bases separating them. The CDR3 DNA reads TGTGCCAGCAGCTTAGCTGGAGGGTTCAATCAGCCCCAGCATTTT. Translated, it gives CASSLAGGFNQPQHF.

There are a few counts of this clonotype. V gene TRBV9 combines with J gene TRBJ2-5; D perhaps matches TRBD1 (6 bases). Trimming left V 4 bases short and J 1 base short, with 11 bases between. The germline V gene has CDR1 SGDLS and CDR2 YYNGEE. The CDR3 has 14 residues. CDR3 nucleotide sequence: TGTGCCAGCAGCCTAGGGACACGCCAAGAGACCCAGTACTTC. It translates to CASSLGTRQETQYF.

The sample holds many counts of this clonotype. V usage is TRBV15 and J usage is TRBJ1-3; D unclear. V was shortened by 5 bases and J by 0 bases, with 11 bases between the two germline ends. CDR1 and CDR2 (germline): LNHNV, YYDKDF (reference sequence). The CDR3 totals 15 residues. CDR3 loop: CATSGSGSSGNTIYF. The CDR3 DNA follows: TGTGCCACCAGCGGAAGCGGGAGCTCTGGAAACACCATATATTTT.

The chain recombines TRBV7-8 with TRBJ1-2, with 7 bases identical to TRBD1. The CDR3 totals 12 residues. CDR1 SGHVS and CDR2 FQNEAQ come from the germline V gene. V lost 11 bases and J lost 7; bases outside the gene matches: 10. CDR3 coding DNA: TGTGCCCGAACAGGGGATGCGAGTGGCTACACCTTC. Amino acids: CARTGDASGYTF. Drawing the rest from reference TRBV7-8 and TRBJ1-2, the complete variable domain is GAGVSQSPRYKVAKRGQDVALRCDPISGHVSLFWYQQALGQGPEFLTYFQNEAQLDKSGLPSDRFFAERPEGSVSTLKIQRTQQEDSAVYLCARTGDASGYTFGSGTRLTVV.

This clonotype was counted ten times or more. The chain has TRBV2 and TRBJ1-4; 9 nucleotides match TRBD1. V trimming: 7 bases; J trimming: 7 bases; junction bases outside the gene matches: 4. This CDR3 spans 13 amino acids. Germline V gene data show CDR1 as SNHLY and CDR2 as FYNNEI. The CDR3 loop is CASKDRGPEKLFF. Here the CDR3 DNA reads TGTGCCAGCAAGGACAGGGGACCTGAAAAACTGTTTTTT.

The rearrangement joins TRBV24-1 to TRBJ1-5; D perhaps matches TRBD1 (6 bases). CDR3 length equals 16 residues. Germline loops: CDR1 KGHDR, CDR2 SFDVKD. Trimming cost V 3 bases and J 3 bases, with 14 bases left between them. CDR3 amino acids: CATSDRGAGINQPQHF. Written as DNA, the CDR3 is TGTGCCACCAGTGATAGGGGGGCAGGGATCAATCAGCCCCAGCATTTT.

A few counts support this clonotype. The V and J genes are TRBV7-8 and TRBJ2-2; TRBD1 agrees at 10 bases. CDR3 length: 15 amino acids. V lost 3 bases to trimming and J lost 6 bases; unmatched junction nucleotides: 4. Germline values: CDR1 SGHVS, CDR2 FQNEAQ. The CDR3 here is CASSFDRGRAGELFF. For the CDR3, the DNA is TGTGCCAGCAGCTTCGACAGGGGGCGAGCCGGGGAGCTGTTTTTT.

This clonotype was recorded many times. The CDR3: CASSTRLAGVDEQYF. The CDR3 DNA reads TGTGCCAGCAGCACCAGACTAGCGGGGGTTGACGAGCAGTACTTC. This chain connects TRBV7-6 to TRBJ2-7; TRBD2 aligns across 12 bases. The V and J ends lost 5 bases and 5 bases, in that order; junction bases with no gene match: 7. There are 15 residues in the CDR3. The germline V gene encodes CDR1 SGHVS and CDR2 FNYEAQ.

The rearrangement uses TRBV25-1 and TRBJ1-2, with a possible D match to TRBD1 (5 bases). The CDR3 length is 14 residues. CDR1 is MGHDK, CDR2 SYGVNS, per germline. The CDR3 loop reads CARHLRETSYGYTF. CDR3 nucleotide sequence: TGTGCTAGACATCTCAGGGAGACGAGCTATGGCTACACCTTC.

The table lists this clonotype with a few counts. The V gene is TRBV20-1, the J gene TRBJ1-4; D perhaps matches TRBD1 (5 bases). Germline assignment: CDR1 DFQATT and CDR2 SNEGSKA (reference sequence). This CDR3 region has 15 residues. V was clipped by 6 bases and J by 1 base, with 15 bases between them. CDR3 in amino acids: CSAPRWDLTNEKLFF. CDR3 sequence (DNA): TGCAGTGCCCCACGGTGGGACCTAACTAATGAAAAACTGTTTTTT.

The CDR3 DNA reads TGTGCCAGCAGTTACCCCGGCCGGGGGAAAGGGACCCAGTACTTC. This encodes CASSYPGRGKGTQYF. The chain is built from TRBV6-5 and TRBJ2-5; tentatively, D is TRBD2 (6 bases). Looked up from germline, CDR1 is MNHEY and CDR2 is SVGAGI. V lost 2 bases to trimming and J lost 7 bases, with 17 bases between them. The CDR3 has 15 amino acids.

This clonotype showed up just a few times. The chain uses TRBV5-1 and TRBJ2-7; TRBD2 agrees at 7 bases. The CDR3 length is 16 residues. Germline CDR1 and CDR2: SGHRS and YFSETQ. V dropped 1 base and J dropped 6; count of bases not matched to a gene: 13. CDR3 nucleotide sequence: TGCGCCAGCAGCTTGAGTTCTTGGGGCCGGGGGGTCGAGCAGTACTTC. Its translation: CASSLSSWGRGVEQYF.